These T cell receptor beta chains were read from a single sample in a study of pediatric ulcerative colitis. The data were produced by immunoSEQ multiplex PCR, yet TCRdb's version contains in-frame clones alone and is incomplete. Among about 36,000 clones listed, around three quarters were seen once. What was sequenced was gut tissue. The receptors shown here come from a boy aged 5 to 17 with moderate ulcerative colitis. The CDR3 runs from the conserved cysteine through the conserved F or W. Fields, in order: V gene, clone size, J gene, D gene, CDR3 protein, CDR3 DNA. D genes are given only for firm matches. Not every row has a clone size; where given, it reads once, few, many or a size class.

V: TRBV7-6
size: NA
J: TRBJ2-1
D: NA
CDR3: CASSLVGGGMGYNEQFF
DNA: TGTGCCAGCAGCTTAGTTGGTGGCGGGATGGGATACAATGAGCAGTTCTTC

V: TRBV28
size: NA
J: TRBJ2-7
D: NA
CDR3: CASSLEHGTYEQYF
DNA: TGTGCCAGCAGTTTAGAGCATGGGACCTACGAGCAGTACTTC

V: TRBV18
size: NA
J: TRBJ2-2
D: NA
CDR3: CASSPSIGELFF
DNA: TGTGCCAGCTCACCATCGATCGGGGAGCTGTTTTTT

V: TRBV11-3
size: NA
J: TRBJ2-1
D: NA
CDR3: CASSLWGYSSSYNEQFF
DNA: TGTGCCAGCAGCTTGTGGGGCTACTCTAGCTCCTACAATGAGCAGTTCTTC

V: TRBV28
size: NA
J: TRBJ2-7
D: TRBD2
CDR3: CASRPESGGLGELPPYEQYF
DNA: TGTGCCAGCAGGCCTGAGAGCGGGGGGCTTGGGGAACTGCCCCCCTACGAGCAGTACTTC

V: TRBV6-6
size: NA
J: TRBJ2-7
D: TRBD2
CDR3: CASRNIRTSGTYEQYF
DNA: TGTGCCAGCAGAAACATCCGGACTAGCGGAACCTACGAGCAGTACTTC

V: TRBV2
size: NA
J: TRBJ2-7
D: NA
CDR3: CASSEARGEQYF
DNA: TGTGCCAGCAGTGAAGCAAGGGGAGAGCAGTACTTC

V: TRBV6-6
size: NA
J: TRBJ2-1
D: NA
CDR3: CASSPLGDSYNEQFF
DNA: TGTGCCAGCAGTCCACTTGGGGATTCCTACAATGAGCAGTTCTTC

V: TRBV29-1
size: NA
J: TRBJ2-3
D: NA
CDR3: CSVDIPRSGSTDTQYF
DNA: TGCAGCGTTGATATACCCAGGAGCGGGAGCACAGATACGCAGTATTTT

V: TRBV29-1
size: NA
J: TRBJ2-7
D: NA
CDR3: CSVGRTGSYEQYF
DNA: TGCAGCGTTGGGAGGACCGGATCCTACGAGCAGTACTTC

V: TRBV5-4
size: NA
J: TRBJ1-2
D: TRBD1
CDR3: CASSLGLGQVDYGYTF
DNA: TGTGCCAGCAGCTTGGGGCTGGGACAGGTTGACTATGGCTACACCTTC

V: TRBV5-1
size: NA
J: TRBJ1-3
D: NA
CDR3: CASSQTDGSNTIYF
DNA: TGCGCCAGCAGCCAAACGGACGGCTCAAACACCATATATTTT

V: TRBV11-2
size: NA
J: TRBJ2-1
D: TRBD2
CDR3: CASSALAGGIYNEQFF
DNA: TGTGCCAGCAGCGCCTTAGCGGGAGGCATTTACAATGAGCAGTTCTTC

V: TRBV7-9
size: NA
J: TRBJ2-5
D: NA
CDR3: CASSPLNQETQYF
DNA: TGTGCCAGCAGCCCCCTAAACCAAGAGACCCAGTACTTC

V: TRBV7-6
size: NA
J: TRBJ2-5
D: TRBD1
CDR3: CASSYPGQGQETQYF
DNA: TGTGCCAGCAGTTACCCGGGACAGGGCCAAGAGACCCAGTACTTC

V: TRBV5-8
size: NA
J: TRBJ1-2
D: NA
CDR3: CASSLRAASRYTF
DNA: TGTGCCAGCAGCCTACGGGCCGCTTCGCGCTACACCTTC

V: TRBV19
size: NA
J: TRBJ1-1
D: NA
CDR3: CASSKQVNTEAFF
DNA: TGTGCCAGTAGCAAACAAGTGAACACTGAAGCTTTCTTT

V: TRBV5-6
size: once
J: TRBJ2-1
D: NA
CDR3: CASSFYNEQFF
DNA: TGTGCCAGCAGCTTTTATAATGAGCAGTTCTTC

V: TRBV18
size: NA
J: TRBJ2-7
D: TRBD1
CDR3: CASSPRGQVYEQYF
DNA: TGTGCCAGCTCACCTCGTGGACAGGTCTACGAGCAGTACTTC

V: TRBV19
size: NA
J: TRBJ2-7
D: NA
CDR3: CASSIRAGQRSYEQYF
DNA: TGTGCCAGTAGTATTAGGGCGGGACAACGATCCTACGAGCAGTACTTC

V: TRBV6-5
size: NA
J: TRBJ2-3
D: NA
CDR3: CASSGTTVTDTQYF
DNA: TGTGCCAGCAGTGGGACAACCGTCACAGATACGCAGTATTTT

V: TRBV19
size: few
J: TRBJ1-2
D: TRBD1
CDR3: CASSIAGQGNYGYTF
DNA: TGTGCCAGTAGTATAGCCGGACAGGGGAACTATGGCTACACCTTC

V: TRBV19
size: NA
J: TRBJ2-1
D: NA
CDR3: CASSINLYGGYNEQFF
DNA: TGTGCCAGTAGTATCAATCTCTATGGGGGCTACAATGAGCAGTTCTTC

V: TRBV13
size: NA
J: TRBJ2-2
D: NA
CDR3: CASSLGTRSYGGELFF
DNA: TGTGCCAGCAGCTTAGGGACTAGGAGTTATGGCGGGGAGCTGTTTTTT

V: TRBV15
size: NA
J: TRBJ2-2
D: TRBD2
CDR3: CATSSRAGVTGELFF
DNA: TGTGCCACCAGCAGCCGAGCGGGAGTCACCGGGGAGCTGTTTTTT

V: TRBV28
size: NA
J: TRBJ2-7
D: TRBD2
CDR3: CASSFRTSFNEQYF
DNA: TGTGCCAGCAGTTTTCGGACTAGCTTTAACGAGCAGTACTTC

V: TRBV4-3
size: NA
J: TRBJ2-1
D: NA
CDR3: CASSQDALGASSYNEQFF
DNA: TGCGCCAGCAGCCAAGATGCTCTGGGAGCCAGCTCCTACAATGAGCAGTTCTTC

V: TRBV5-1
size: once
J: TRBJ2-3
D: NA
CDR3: CASKTGATDTQYF
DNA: TGCGCCAGCAAAACGGGAGCCACAGATACGCAGTATTTT

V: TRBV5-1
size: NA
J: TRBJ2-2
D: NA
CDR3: CASSQQGISMAGELFF
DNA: TGCGCCAGCAGCCAGCAGGGTATTAGTATGGCTGGGGAGCTGTTTTTT

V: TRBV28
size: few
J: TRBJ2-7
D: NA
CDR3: CASSLTLEEQYF
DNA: TGTGCCAGCAGTTTGACGCTAGAGGAGCAGTACTTC

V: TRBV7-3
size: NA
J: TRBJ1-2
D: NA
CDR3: CASSLTGGNSGYTF
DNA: TGTGCCAGCAGCTTAACGGGAGGCAATTCTGGCTACACCTTC

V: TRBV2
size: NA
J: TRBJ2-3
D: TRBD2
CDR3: CASQKSPGLAGEDTQYF
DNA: TGTGCCAGCCAGAAATCTCCGGGACTAGCGGGAGAAGATACGCAGTATTTT

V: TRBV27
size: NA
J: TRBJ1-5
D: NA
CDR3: CASSFSGGSQPQHF
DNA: TGTGCCAGCAGTTTTTCGGGAGGGAGTCAGCCCCAGCATTTT

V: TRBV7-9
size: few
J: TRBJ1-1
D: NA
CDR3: CASGGNPNTEAFF
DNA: TGTGCCAGCGGAGGCAACCCGAACACTGAAGCTTTCTTT

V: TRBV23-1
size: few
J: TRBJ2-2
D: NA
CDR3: CASSQSASVAIGCTGELFF
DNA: TGCGCCAGCAGTCAATCGGCCAGTGTAGCGATTGGTTGTACCGGGGAGCTGTTTTTT

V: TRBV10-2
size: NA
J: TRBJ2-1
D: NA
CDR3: CASSLIPGLLNEQFF
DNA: TGCGCCAGCAGCCTCATACCGGGACTCCTAAATGAGCAGTTCTTC

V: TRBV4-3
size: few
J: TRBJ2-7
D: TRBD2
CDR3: CASSQDPPSGGNLVEQYF
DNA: TGCGCCAGCAGCCAAGATCCGCCCAGCGGGGGGAATCTCGTCGAGCAGTACTTC

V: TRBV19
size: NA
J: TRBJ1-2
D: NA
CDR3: CASRGSILYGYTF
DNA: TGTGCCAGTAGGGGGTCGATACTCTATGGCTACACCTTC

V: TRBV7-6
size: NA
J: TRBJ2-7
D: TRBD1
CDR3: CASSTRDREYEQYF
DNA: TGTGCCAGCAGCACCCGGGACAGGGAATACGAGCAGTACTTC

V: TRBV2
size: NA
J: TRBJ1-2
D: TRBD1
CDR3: CATSADRFNYGYTF
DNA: TGTGCCACCTCGGCGGACAGGTTTAACTATGGCTACACCTTC

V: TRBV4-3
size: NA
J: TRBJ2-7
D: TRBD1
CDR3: CASSQDFGTGPYEQYF
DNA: TGCGCCAGCAGCCAAGACTTCGGGACAGGGCCCTACGAGCAGTACTTC

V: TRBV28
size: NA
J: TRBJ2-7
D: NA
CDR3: CASSDSGPWEQYF
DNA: TGTGCCAGCAGCGACTCTGGGCCATGGGAGCAGTACTTC

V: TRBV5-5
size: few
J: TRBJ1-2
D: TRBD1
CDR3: CASSLNRGLTGYTF
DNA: TGTGCCAGCAGCTTAAACAGGGGGCTCACCGGCTACACCTTC

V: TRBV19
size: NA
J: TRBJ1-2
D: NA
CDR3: CASSDQAFDRSYTF
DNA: TGTGCCAGTAGCGATCAGGCTTTCGATAGGAGCTACACCTTC

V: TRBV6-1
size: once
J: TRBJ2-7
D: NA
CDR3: CASSGRLASVISYEQYF
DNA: TGTGCCAGCAGTGGACGACTTGCTAGCGTGATCTCCTACGAGCAGTACTTC

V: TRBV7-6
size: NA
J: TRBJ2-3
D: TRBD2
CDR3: CASSLRGLAGRADTQYF
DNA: TGTGCCAGCAGCTTACGGGGACTAGCGGGTCGCGCAGATACGCAGTATTTT

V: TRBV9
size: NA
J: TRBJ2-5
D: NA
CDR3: CASSVEEGRETQYF
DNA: TGTGCCAGCAGCGTAGAGGAGGGGCGGGAGACCCAGTACTTC

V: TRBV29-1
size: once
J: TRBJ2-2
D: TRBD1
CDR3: CSVGGQGAFTGELFF
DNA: TGCAGCGTTGGGGGCCAGGGGGCGTTCACCGGGGAGCTGTTTTTT

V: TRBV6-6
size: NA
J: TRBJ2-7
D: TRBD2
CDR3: CASRQTSGRVYEQYF
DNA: TGTGCCAGCAGGCAAACTAGCGGGAGAGTCTACGAGCAGTACTTC

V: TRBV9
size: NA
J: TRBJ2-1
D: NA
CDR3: CASSPQSSPYLNNEQFF
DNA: TGTGCCAGCAGCCCACAGTCCTCCCCCTACCTTAACAATGAGCAGTTCTTC

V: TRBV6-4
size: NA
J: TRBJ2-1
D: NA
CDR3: CASSVQGEGDEQFF
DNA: TGTGCCAGCAGTGTCCAGGGGGAGGGAGATGAGCAGTTCTTC

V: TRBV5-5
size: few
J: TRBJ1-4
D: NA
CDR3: CASSKTRAEYEKLFF
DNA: TGTGCCAGCAGCAAGACACGGGCGGAATATGAAAAACTGTTTTTT